The rows below give T cell receptor beta chains drawn from one sample of a study of cytomegalovirus exposure and HLA in healthy donors. The repertoire was sequenced with immunoSEQ multiplex PCR; TCRdb's copy has only in-frame clones and lacks some. The sample records around 230,000 clones, 85% being singletons. Sequencing used PBMCs. The source of these receptors is a girl aged 2-15 years in good health and CMV-seronegative. CDR3s include the opening cysteine and the closing phenylalanine or tryptophan. D genes are given only for firm matches. The size entry is marked missing in some rows and otherwise reads once, few, many or a size class.

D gene,clone size,J gene,V gene,CDR3 DNA,CDR3 protein
-,-,TRBJ1-1,TRBV7-8,TGTGCCAGCAGCTTAGCTTCCGGGGGGACTGAAGCTTTCTTT,CASSLASGGTEAFF
-,-,TRBJ2-5,TRBV4-2,TGTGCCAGCAGCCAAGCCCGCTGGGGCAGGGAGACCCAGTACTTC,CASSQARWGRETQYF
-,few,TRBJ1-3,TRBV23-1,TGCGCCAGCAGTCAGGGGGGACTCTCTGGAAACACCATATATTTT,CASSQGGLSGNTIYF
TRBD1,-,TRBJ2-1,TRBV15,TGTGCCACCAGCAGAGATCTGGTAGGGGGCCCGTATATCAATGAGCAGTTCTTC,CATSRDLVGGPYINEQFF
TRBD2,-,TRBJ2-7,TRBV27,TGTGCCAGCAGTTTAGGTCCGGGGGGATGCGAGCAGTACTTC,CASSLGPGGCEQYF
-,-,TRBJ2-6,TRBV6-5,TGTGCCAGCAGTTACGTATCTGGGGCCAACGTCCTGACTTTC,CASSYVSGANVLTF
TRBD1,-,TRBJ2-7,TRBV19,TGTGCCAGTATGGTGAGCGACAGGGTGGGTGAGCAGTACTTC,CASMVSDRVGEQYF
TRBD2,-,TRBJ2-4,TRBV6-5,TGTGCCAGCAGCAGGCGGGGGGGAGCCAAAAACATTCAGTACTTC,CASSRRGGAKNIQYF
TRBD2,-,TRBJ2-1,TRBV5-1,TGCGCCAGCAGCTTGGGTAGCGGGGGGGCCTACAATGAGCAGTTCTTC,CASSLGSGGAYNEQFF
-,once,TRBJ1-1,TRBV7-2,TGTGCCAGCTCCTCAGGGGTGAACACTGAAGCTTTCTTT,CASSSGVNTEAFF
TRBD1,once,TRBJ1-1,TRBV2,TGTGCCAGCTATTACAGGGGTTCGAACACTGAAGCTTTCTTT,CASYYRGSNTEAFF
TRBD1,-,TRBJ2-3,TRBV7-9,TGTGCCAGCAGCTACACAGGGGGAACGGCGGGGCCTCGCACGGATACGCAGTATTTT,CASSYTGGTAGPRTDTQYF
-,-,TRBJ2-7,TRBV7-9,TGTGCCAGCAGCTTAGACGGGTGGCCTCGCTTC,CASSLDGWPRF
-,-,TRBJ1-6,TRBV7-6,TGTGCCAGCAGCTTAGGAGACAGCTCACCCCTCCACTTT,CASSLGDSSPLHF
-,-,TRBJ1-1,TRBV6-5,TGTGCCAGCAGTTACAACAGGGTGAACACTGAAGCTTTCTTT,CASSYNRVNTEAFF
-,-,TRBJ1-1,TRBV2,TGTGCCAGCAGTGCCAGAAGAGACGGGGTAGCTTTCTTT,CASSARRDGVAFF
-,-,TRBJ2-5,TRBV29-1,TGCAGCGTTGTACTCGGTAAAGAGACCCAGTACTTC,CSVVLGKETQYF
TRBD1,-,TRBJ1-1,TRBV27,TGTGCCAGCAGTTGGGACCAGGGGGACACTGAAGCTTTCTTT,CASSWDQGDTEAFF
TRBD2,-,TRBJ2-4,TRBV7-2,TGTGCCAGCAGCGATGGACTAGCGGGAAACATTCAGTACTTC,CASSDGLAGNIQYF
TRBD2,-,TRBJ2-1,TRBV2,TGTGCCAGCCGGGGGACTAGCGGGCACGAGCAGTTCTTC,CASRGTSGHEQFF
TRBD1,-,TRBJ2-7,TRBV29-1,TGCAGCGTTGACCCGGGGACAGGGGCTCCCTACGAGCAGTACTTC,CSVDPGTGAPYEQYF
-,-,TRBJ2-7,TRBV6-1,TGTGCCAGCAGCTGGGACGGGGGATACGAGCAGTACTTC,CASSWDGGYEQYF
-,-,TRBJ2-7,TRBV9,TGTGCCAGCAGCGCCAGGGAAGGCGAGCAGTACTTC,CASSAREGEQYF
-,once,TRBJ2-7,TRBV6-1,TGTGCCAGCAGTGAGGTCCGCGAGTCCTACGAGCAGTACTTC,CASSEVRESYEQYF
TRBD1,-,TRBJ2-1,TRBV11-2,TGTGCCAGCAGCTTAGCCAGACAGGGCTCCTACAATGAGCAGTTCTTC,CASSLARQGSYNEQFF
TRBD1,-,TRBJ1-5,TRBV19,TGTGCCAGTACGAGGACAGGGGATGCCTCCCGGTCCCTATGGCAGCCCCAGCATTTT,CASTRTGDASRSLWQPQHF
-,-,TRBJ2-7,TRBV4-1,TGCGCCAGCAGCCAAGTATTCCGAGCTGGCTCGGGCGAGCAGTACTTC,CASSQVFRAGSGEQYF
TRBD1,-,TRBJ1-4,TRBV7-9,TGTGCCAGCAGCGCTAGGACAGGGCAAGAAAAACTGTTTTTT,CASSARTGQEKLFF